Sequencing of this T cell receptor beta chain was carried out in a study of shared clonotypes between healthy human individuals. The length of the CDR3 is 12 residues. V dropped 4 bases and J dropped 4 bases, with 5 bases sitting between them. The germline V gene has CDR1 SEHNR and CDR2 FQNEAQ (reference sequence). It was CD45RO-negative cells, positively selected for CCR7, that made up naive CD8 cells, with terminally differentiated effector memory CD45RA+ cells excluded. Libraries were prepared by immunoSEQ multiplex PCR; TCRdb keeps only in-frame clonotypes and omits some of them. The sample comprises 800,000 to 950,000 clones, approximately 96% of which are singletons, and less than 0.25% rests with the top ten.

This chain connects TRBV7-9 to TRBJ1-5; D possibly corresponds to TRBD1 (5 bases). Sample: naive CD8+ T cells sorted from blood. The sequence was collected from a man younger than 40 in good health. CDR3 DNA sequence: TGTGCCAGCAGCTACAGGAATCAGCCCCAGCATTTT. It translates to CASSYRNQPQHF. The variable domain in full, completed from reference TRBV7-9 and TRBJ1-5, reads DTGVSQNPRHKITKRGQNVTFRCDPISEHNRLYWYRQTLGQGPEFLTYFQNEAQLEKSRLLSDRFSAERPKGSFSTLEIQRTEQGDSAMYLCASSYRNQPQHFGDGTRLSIL.